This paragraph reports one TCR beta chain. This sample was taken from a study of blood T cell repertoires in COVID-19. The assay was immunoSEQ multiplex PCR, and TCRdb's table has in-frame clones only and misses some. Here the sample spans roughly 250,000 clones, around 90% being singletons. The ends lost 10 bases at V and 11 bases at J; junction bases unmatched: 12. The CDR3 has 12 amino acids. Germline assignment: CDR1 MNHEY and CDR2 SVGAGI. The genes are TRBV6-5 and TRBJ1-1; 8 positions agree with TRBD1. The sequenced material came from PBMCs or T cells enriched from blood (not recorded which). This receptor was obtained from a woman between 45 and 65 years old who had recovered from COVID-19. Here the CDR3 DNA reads TGTGCCATTCAGACAGACAGGGGCCATGCTTTCTTT. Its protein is CAIQTDRGHAFF.